Each of the 2 T cell receptor beta chains below was sequenced from the same sample in a study of cytomegalovirus exposure and HLA in healthy donors. This PCR relied on a set of 60 Vbeta primers and 13 Jbeta primers. Only in-frame clones appear in the TCRdb table, and some are missing; sequencing was by immunoSEQ multiplex PCR. The data show under 140,000 clones, about three quarters seen once. The sequenced sample consisted of PBMCs. The receptors originated from a woman aged 55 to 70 in good health and CMV-seropositive.

The chain has TRBV28 and TRBJ1-4, with 10 bases identical to TRBD1. The trim removed 7 bases at V and 0 bases at J, leaving 8 bases unmatched. CDR1 is MDHEN, CDR2 SYDVKM, per germline. This CDR3 comprises 17 residues. The CDR3 region has the DNA TGTGCCAGCACCGGGACAGGGGCCCGGGCAACTAATGAAAAACTGTTTTTT. Its translation is CASTGTGARATNEKLFF. The full variable domain, with the rest looked up from reference TRBV28 and TRBJ1-4, is DVKVTQSSRYLVKRTGEKVFLECVQDMDHENMFWYRQDPGLGLRLIYFSYDVKMKEKGDIPEGYSVSREKKERFSLILESASTNQTSMYLCASTGTGARATNEKLFFGSGTQLSVL.

The chain carries TRBV11-3 and TRBJ2-1; 7 bases match TRBD2. Germline lookup yields CDR1 SGHNT and CDR2 YENEEA. The trim removed 1 base at V and 4 bases at J, leaving 7 bases unmatched. CDR3 size: 16 residues. In DNA form, the CDR3 reads TGTGCCAGCAGCTTAGGGGGCGGAGCGGGGTACAATGAGCAGTTCTTC. Translating it yields CASSLGGGAGYNEQFF.